Each of the 13 T cell receptor beta chains below was sequenced from the same sample in a study of patients and donors after allogeneic stem cell transplantation. In TCRdb, the RT-PCR reads were re-called with MiXCR into one record per CDR3 protein. The repertoire consists of 900,000 to 1,000,000 distinct CDR3 sequences, with roughly 17% occurring once and the leading ten covering roughly 6.4%. The sample taken for sequencing was blood, either unsorted or a sorted T cell fraction (not recorded which). The source of these receptors is a human donor who was either an allogeneic HSCT recipient or a stem cell or donor lymphocyte infusion donor (not recorded which). It is not recorded whose cells these are; they may come from a transplant donor.

This clonotype has just a few counts. The V and J genes are TRBV30 and TRBJ2-5; D may be TRBD2 (5 bases). The ends were cut back, 2 bases at V and 4 bases at J, with 11 bases in the middle. CDR1 is GTSNPN, CDR2 SVGIG, per germline (reference sequence). This CDR3 region has 13 residues. The chain's CDR3 is CAWSQSSIETQYF. The CDR3 coding sequence is TGTGCCTGGAGTCAGTCTAGCATAGAGACCCAGTACTTC.

For this clonotype: A read error may explain this, as a much larger clone is one base away. The chain links TRBV25-1 to TRBJ1-1; D is unresolved. Per germline, CDR1 MGHDK and CDR2 SYGVNS. This CDR3 region has 12 residues. Trimming cost V 7 bases and J 0 bases, with 6 bases left between them. The CDR3 region is CASNSMNTEAFF. CDR3 DNA sequence: TGTGCCAGCAATTCGATGAACACTGAAGCTTTCTTT. The variable domain in full, completed from reference TRBV25-1 and TRBJ1-1, reads EADIYQTPRYLVIGTGKKITLECSQTMGHDKMYWYQQDPGMELHLIHYSYGVNSTEKGDLSSESTVSRIRTEHFPLTLESARPSHTSQYLCASNSMNTEAFFGQGTRLTVV.

V and J are TRBV7-9 and TRBJ2-4, with D possibly called TRBD1 or TRBD2 (5 bases each). V shed 5 bases and J shed 7 bases, with 18 bases lying between them. CDR1 and CDR2 (germline): SEHNR, FQNEAQ (reference sequence). This CDR3 has 15 amino acids. This chain's CDR3 is CASSPTRDRENIQYF. CDR3 in DNA: TGTGCCAGCAGCCCAACCCGGGACCGAGAGAACATTCAGTACTTC.

This clonotype has just a few counts. This chain's CDR3 is CSARDPQFTYEQYF. CDR3 DNA: TGCAGTGCTAGAGATCCCCAGTTTACCTACGAGCAGTACTTC. The V call is TRBV20-1, the J call TRBJ2-7; D call uncertain. The CDR3 extends over 14 amino acids. The ends were cut back, 0 bases at V and 2 bases at J, with 11 bases in the middle. In germline, CDR1 is DFQATT, CDR2 SNEGSKA (reference sequence).

A few counts support this clonotype. The V gene is TRBV7-2, the J gene TRBJ1-2; the D gene is possibly TRBD1 (6 bases). Trimming took 1 base from V and 1 from J, leaving 10 bases between them. Per germline, CDR1 SGHTA and CDR2 FQGNSA. The CDR3 loop spans 15 amino acids. Here the CDR3 DNA reads TGTGCCAGCAGCTTAGTGAACAGGGTTAACTATGGCTACACCTTC. The encoded protein is CASSLVNRVNYGYTF.

This clonotype came up many times. This rearrangement joins TRBV3-1 to TRBJ1-5; D remains unclear. Trimming left V 0 bases short and J 6 bases short, with 9 bases between. Germline values: CDR1 LGHDT, CDR2 YNNKEL (reference sequence). There are 14 residues in the CDR3. CDR3: CASSQDNRGQPQHF. CDR3 coding DNA: TGTGCCAGCAGCCAAGATAATCGGGGTCAGCCCCAGCATTTT. Complete variable domain (other parts from reference TRBV3-1 and TRBJ1-5): DTAVSQTPKYLVTQMGNDKSIKCEQNLGHDTMYWYKQDSKKFLKIMFSYNNKELIINETVPNRFSPKSPDKAHLNLHINSLELGDSAVYFCASSQDNRGQPQHFGDGTRLSIL.

The CDR3 reads CSAQDRPSYNEQFF. CDR3 DNA sequence: TGCAGTGCCCAAGACAGGCCCTCCTACAATGAGCAGTTCTTC. The V call is TRBV20-1, the J call TRBJ2-1; weak D call: TRBD1 (6 bases). The CDR3 has 14 residues. Deletions cut 6 bases from V and 0 bases from J, with 12 bases between. Germline loops: CDR1 DFQATT, CDR2 SNEGSKA (reference sequence).

This clonotype was recorded at least ten times. V gene TRBV12-3 or TRBV12-4 combines with J gene TRBJ1-5; D unclear. This CDR3 spans 11 amino acids. Trimming shortened V by 8 bases and J by 4 bases, and 6 bases separated the two germline ends. In nucleotides, the CDR3 is TGTGCCAGCGCAAAAAATCAGCCCCAGCATTTT. Translating gives CASAKNQPQHF.

CDR3 nucleotides: TGTGCAATGGGAGCGGGGGCAGGAACTGAAGCTTTCTTT. Its translation: CAMGAGAGTEAFF. V gene TRBV6-1 combines with J gene TRBJ1-1; tentatively, D is TRBD1 (6 bases). Germline loops: CDR1 MNHNS, CDR2 SASEGT. The CDR3 totals 13 residues.

The chain uses TRBV5-1 and TRBJ1-1, with D maybe TRBD1 (6 bases). This CDR3 region has 12 residues. Germline assignment: CDR1 SGHRS and CDR2 YFSETQ. V shed 2 bases and J shed 7 bases, with 9 bases lying between them. CDR3 in amino acids: CASSFEGGEAFF. The DNA of the CDR3 is TGCGCCAGCAGCTTCGAGGGGGGTGAAGCTTTCTTT.

This clonotype showed up just a few times. The rearrangement joins TRBV6-1 to TRBJ2-7, with D perhaps TRBD1 or TRBD2 (5 bases each). Between the trimmed V and J ends, which lost 3 bases and 3 bases, there was a span of 6 bases. CDR3 size: 12 residues. Germline V gene lookup returns CDR1 MNHNS and CDR2 SASEGT. CDR3 residues: CASSEGRYEQYF. The CDR3 bases are TGTGCCAGCAGTGAGGGACGCTACGAGCAGTACTTC.

In its sample, this clonotype was seen a few times. CDR3 in amino acids: CASSLLQAPNGYTF. CDR3 bases: TGTGCCAGCAGCTTACTACAGGCCCCCAATGGCTACACCTTC. The chain has TRBV7-2 and TRBJ1-2; D possibly corresponds to TRBD1 (5 bases). Germline V gene data show CDR1 as SGHTA and CDR2 as FQGNSA. V lost 2 bases and J lost 6, with 13 bases in between. This CDR3 region has 14 residues. The full variable domain, completed using reference TRBV7-2 and TRBJ1-2, is GAGVSQSPSNKVTEKGKDVELRCDPISGHTALYWYRQSLGQGLEFLIYFQGNSAPDKSGLPSDRFSAERTGGSVSTLTIQRTQQEDSAVYLCASSLLQAPNGYTFGSGTRLTVV.

This clonotype was seen more than once but under ten times. This chain links TRBV24-1 with TRBJ2-3; TRBD1 is a possible D gene (6 bases). Trimming shortened V by 0 bases and J by 1 base, and 10 bases separated the two germline ends. The germline gives CDR1 KGHDR, CDR2 SFDVKD. The CDR3 runs to 16 residues. The CDR3 region has the DNA TGTGCCACCAGTGATTTGCCCCGGACAGGCACAGATACGCAGTATTTT. Translation gives CATSDLPRTGTDTQYF.